The following is a T cell receptor (beta chain) sequence with its context. Per the original methods: Researchers report that nucleated cell counts were estimated from reference gene primer amplification. TCRdb's table, derived via immunoSEQ multiplex PCR, lists solely in-frame clones and lacks some. The DNA gave D and trimming, while V, J and clone size come from that table. The sample holds about 75,000 clones; approximately 90% are singletons and the top ten take around 6.3%. Germline assignment: CDR1 SGHRS and CDR2 YFSETQ. CDR3 length: 17 amino acids. Germline trimming cut 4 bases from V and 2 bases from J; bases unmatched to any gene: 9. This specimen comes from a study of blood T cell repertoires in COVID-19. Study-wide background: Sites in the United States, Italy and Spain provided acute and convalescent COVID-19 samples.

Sequencing was performed on peripheral blood. The chain links TRBV5-1 to TRBJ1-6; 7 nucleotides match TRBD1. This clonotype was sampled from a woman in her forties or fifties with acute or convalescent COVID-19. The CDR3 nucleotides read TGCGCCAGCAGCGTTGGCCTGGACAGGACCTATAATTCACCCCTCCACTTT. Its translation is CASSVGLDRTYNSPLHF.